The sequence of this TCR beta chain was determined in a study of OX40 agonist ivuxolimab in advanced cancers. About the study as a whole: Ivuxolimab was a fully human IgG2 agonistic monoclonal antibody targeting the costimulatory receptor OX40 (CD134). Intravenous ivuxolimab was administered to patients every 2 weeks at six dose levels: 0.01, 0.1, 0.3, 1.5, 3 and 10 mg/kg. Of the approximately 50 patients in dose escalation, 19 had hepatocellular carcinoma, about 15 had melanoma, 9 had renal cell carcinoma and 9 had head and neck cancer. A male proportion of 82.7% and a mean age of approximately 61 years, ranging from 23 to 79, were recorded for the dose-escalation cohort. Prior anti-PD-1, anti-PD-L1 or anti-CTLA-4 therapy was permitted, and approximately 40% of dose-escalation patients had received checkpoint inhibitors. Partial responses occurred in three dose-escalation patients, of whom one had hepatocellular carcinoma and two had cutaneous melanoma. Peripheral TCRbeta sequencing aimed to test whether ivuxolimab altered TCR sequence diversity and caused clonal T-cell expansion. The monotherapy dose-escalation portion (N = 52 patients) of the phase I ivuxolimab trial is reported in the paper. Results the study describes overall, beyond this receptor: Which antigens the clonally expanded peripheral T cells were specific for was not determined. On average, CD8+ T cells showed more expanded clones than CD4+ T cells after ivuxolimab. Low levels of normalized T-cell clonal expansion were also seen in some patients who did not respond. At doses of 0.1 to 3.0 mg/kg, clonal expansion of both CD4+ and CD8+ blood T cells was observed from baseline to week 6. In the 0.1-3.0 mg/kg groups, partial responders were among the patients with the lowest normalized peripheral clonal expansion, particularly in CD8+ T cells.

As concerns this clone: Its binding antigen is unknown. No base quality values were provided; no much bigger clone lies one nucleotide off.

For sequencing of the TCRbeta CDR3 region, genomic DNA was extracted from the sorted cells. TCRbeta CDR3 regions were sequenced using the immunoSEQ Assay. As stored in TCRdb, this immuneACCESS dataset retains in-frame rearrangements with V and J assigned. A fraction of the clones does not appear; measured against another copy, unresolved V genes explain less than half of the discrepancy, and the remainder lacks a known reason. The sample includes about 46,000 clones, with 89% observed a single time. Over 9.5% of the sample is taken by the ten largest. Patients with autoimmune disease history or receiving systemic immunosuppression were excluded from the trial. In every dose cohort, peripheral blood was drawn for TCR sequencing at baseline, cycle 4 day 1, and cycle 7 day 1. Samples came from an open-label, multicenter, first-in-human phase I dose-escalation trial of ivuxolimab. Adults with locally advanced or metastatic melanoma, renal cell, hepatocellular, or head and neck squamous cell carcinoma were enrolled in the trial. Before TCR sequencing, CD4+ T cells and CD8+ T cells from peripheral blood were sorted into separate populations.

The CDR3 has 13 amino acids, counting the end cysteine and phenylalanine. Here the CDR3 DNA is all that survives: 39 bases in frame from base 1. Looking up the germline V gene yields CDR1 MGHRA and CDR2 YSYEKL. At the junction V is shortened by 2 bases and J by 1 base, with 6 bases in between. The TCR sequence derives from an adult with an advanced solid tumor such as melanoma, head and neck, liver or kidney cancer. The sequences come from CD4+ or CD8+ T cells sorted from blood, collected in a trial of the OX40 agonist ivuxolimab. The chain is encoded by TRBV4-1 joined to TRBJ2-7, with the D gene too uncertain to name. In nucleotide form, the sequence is TGCGCCAGCAGCCAAAGCAGGTCCTACGAGCAGTACTTC. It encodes CASSQSRSYEQYF.